This T cell receptor beta chain stems from a study of OX40 agonist ivuxolimab in advanced cancers. Sequencing used immunoSEQ multiplex PCR; TCRdb keeps in-frame clones, though not all of them. The sample lists some 44,000 clones; about 86% were seen once. Germline V gene data show CDR1 as MDHEN and CDR2 as SYDVKM. The CDR3 runs 16 residues. Deletions cut 2 bases from V and 1 base from J, with 14 bases between. The receptor comes from an adult with an advanced solid tumor such as melanoma, head and neck, liver or kidney cancer. The genes are TRBV28 and TRBJ2-5; a weak D match, TRBD2 (5 bases). The material was CD4+ or CD8+ T cells sorted from blood, obtained in a trial of the OX40 agonist ivuxolimab. The CDR3 reads CASSLNPREPQETQYF. In DNA, the CDR3 is TGTGCCAGCAGTTTAAACCCCCGGGAACCCCAAGAGACCCAGTACTTC.